This T cell receptor beta chain appears in the sequencing data of a study of cytomegalovirus exposure and HLA in healthy donors. Overall study findings and caveats: The tendency of first-cohort TCR clusters to co-occur in the approximately 110 validation repertoires was the finding of a later analysis. Reportedly, cytomegalovirus status was diagnosed with high sensitivity and specificity.

Sequenced by immunoSEQ multiplex PCR; TCRdb stores in-frame clones only, minus some. The profile shows about 98,000 clones, roughly nine tenths of them singletons. As regards this clone: What it binds is unknown.

V was shortened by 8 bases and J by 3 bases, with 17 bases between the two germline ends. CDR1 and CDR2 from the germline V gene are MNHNS and SASEGT. The CDR3 is 14 amino acids. Sequencing used PBMCs. The sequence was obtained from a woman in her thirties in good health and CMV-seronegative. The V and J genes are TRBV6-1 and TRBJ2-7; no clear D gene. The CDR3 is CASRRERSNYEQYF. The CDR3 nucleotides read TGTGCCAGCCGAAGAGAGCGCAGTAACTACGAGCAGTACTTC.